What follows are 6 T cell receptor beta chains derived from one specimen sequenced in a study of post-analysis software for immune sequencing data. Study results and limitations: Relative to controls, patients had 5 or 6 TRBV segments at higher frequency, with TRBV5-6, TRBV5-1 and TRBV20-1 among these.

No antigen has been identified for these receptors. Unique molecular identifiers featured in each of the TCR beta cDNA libraries. In TCRdb, the PCR reads were re-called with MiXCR into one record per CDR3 protein. The profile covers fewer than 850,000 distinct CDR3 sequences, with about half appearing a single time and just under 5% taken by the ten largest. The sample was blood. These TCRs come from a girl aged 10 to 17 with multiple sclerosis.

The chain uses TRBV20-1 and TRBJ2-5, with 14 bases identical to TRBD2. The DNA matches TRBJ2-7 better at its end, which makes the J call doubtful. The CDR3 is 13 residues long. Germline assignment: CDR1 DFQATT and CDR2 SNEGSKA (reference sequence). CDR3 protein: CSARLAGGSEQYF. DNA of the CDR3: TGCAGTGCCAGACTAGCGGGAGGGAGCGAGCAGTACTTC.

The table lists this clonotype with a few counts. The V and J genes are TRBV21-1 and TRBJ2-1; TRBD1 reflects the table's D call only, with no check against the DNA. TRBV21-1 is assigned pseudogene status. The CDR3 consists of 16 residues. The CDR3 here is CASSKASGQGTGEQFF. DNA of the CDR3: TGTGCCAGCAGCAAAGCCTCGGGACAGGGGACCGGTGAGCAGTTCTTC.

This clonotype was recorded once. V usage is TRBV20-1 and J usage is TRBJ2-3; 14 bases are shared with TRBD2. The length of the CDR3 is 17 residues. V lost 2 bases, J lost 1 base, and 5 bases stayed unmatched. CDR1 is DFQATT, CDR2 SNEGSKA, per germline (reference sequence). CDR3 nucleotide sequence: TGCAGTGCTAGACGACTAGCGGGAGGGAAGGGCACAGATACGCAGTATTTT. This encodes CSARRLAGGKGTDTQYF.

J is TRBJ2-7 and V is TRBV7-9; a possible D gene is TRBD1 (5 bases). Germline CDR1 and CDR2: SEHNR and FQNEAQ (reference sequence). V gave up 5 bases and J gave up 2 bases, with 10 bases separating them. The CDR3 has 13 amino acids. CDR3: CASSPRDTYEQYF. CDR3 coding DNA: TGTGCCAGCAGCCCCAGGGATACCTACGAGCAGTACTTC.

CDR3 DNA sequence: TGTGCTAGTGGCCCCGGGACAGGCCCAGATACGCAGTATTTT. This encodes CASGPGTGPDTQYF. The chain recombines TRBV12-5 with TRBJ2-3; 8 bases agree with TRBD1. The CDR3 is made up of 14 amino acids. Trimming removed 6 bases from V and 4 bases from J; junction bases left unmatched: 6. The V gene's germline CDR1 is LGHNT and CDR2 FRNRAP.

The chain links TRBV15 to TRBJ2-1, with D perhaps matching TRBD1 (6 bases). Deletions cut 4 bases from V and 12 bases from J, with 19 bases between. The germline V gene has CDR1 LNHNV and CDR2 YYDKDF (reference sequence). The CDR3 runs to 14 residues. CDR3 protein: CATSTISGEGWQFF. The CDR3 DNA reads TGTGCCACCAGCACCATTTCAGGGGAAGGATGGCAGTTCTTC. Using reference TRBV15 and TRBJ2-1 for the parts outside the CDR3, the full variable domain is DAMVIQNPRYQVTQFGKPVTLSCSQTLNHNVMYWYQQKSSQAPKLLFHYYDKDFNNEADTPDNFQSRRPNTSFCFLDIRSPGLGDTAMYLCATSTISGEGWQFFGPGTRLTVL.